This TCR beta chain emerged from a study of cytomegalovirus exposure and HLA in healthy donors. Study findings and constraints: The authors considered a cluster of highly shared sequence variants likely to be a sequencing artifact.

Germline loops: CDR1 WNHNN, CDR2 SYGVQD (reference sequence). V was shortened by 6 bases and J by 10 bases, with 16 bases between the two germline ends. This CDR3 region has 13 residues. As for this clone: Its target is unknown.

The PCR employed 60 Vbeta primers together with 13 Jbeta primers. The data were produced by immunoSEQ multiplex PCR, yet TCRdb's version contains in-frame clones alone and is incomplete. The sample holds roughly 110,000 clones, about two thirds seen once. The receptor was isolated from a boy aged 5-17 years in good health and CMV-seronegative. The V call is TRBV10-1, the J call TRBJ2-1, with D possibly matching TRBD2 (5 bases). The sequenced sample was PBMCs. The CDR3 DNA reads TGCGCCAGCAGCCCATCCTTTTCGGGAGAGCAGTTCTTC. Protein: CASSPSFSGEQFF.